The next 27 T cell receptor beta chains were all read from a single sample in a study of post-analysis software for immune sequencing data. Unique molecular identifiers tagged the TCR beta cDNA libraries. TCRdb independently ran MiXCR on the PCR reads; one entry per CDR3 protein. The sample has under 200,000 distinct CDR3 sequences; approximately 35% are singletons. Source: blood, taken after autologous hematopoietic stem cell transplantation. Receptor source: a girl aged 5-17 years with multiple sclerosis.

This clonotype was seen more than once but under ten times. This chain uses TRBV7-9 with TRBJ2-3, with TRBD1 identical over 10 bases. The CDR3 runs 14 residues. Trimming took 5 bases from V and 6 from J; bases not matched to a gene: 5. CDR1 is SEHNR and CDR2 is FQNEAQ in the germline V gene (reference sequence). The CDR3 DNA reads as TGTGCCAGCAGCCTGGGACAGGGGTTTGATACGCAGTATTTT. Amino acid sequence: CASSLGQGFDTQYF.

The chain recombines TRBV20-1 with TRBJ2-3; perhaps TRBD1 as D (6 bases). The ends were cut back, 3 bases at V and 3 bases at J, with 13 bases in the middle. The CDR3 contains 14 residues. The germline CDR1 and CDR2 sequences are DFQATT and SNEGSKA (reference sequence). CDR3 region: CSASDRLGTDTQYF. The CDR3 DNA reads TGCAGTGCTAGTGACAGGTTGGGGACAGATACGCAGTATTTT.

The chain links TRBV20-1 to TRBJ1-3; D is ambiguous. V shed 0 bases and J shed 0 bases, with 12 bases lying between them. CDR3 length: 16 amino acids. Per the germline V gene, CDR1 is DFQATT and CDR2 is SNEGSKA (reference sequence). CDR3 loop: CSARDYRSYSGNTIYF. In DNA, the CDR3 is TGCAGTGCTAGAGATTACAGATCTTACTCTGGAAACACCATATATTTT.

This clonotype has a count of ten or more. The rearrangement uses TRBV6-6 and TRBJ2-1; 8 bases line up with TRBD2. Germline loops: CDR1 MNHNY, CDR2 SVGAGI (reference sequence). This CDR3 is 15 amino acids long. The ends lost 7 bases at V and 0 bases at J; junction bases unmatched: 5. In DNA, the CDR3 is TGTGCCAGCACCGTTAGCGGGATCTCCTACAATGAGCAGTTCTTC. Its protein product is CASTVSGISYNEQFF.

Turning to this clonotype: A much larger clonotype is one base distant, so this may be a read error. In nucleotides, the CDR3 is TGTGCCAGCAGTTTATGGGGGAATGGGCAGTTCTTC. As protein: CASSLWGNGQFF. The chain uses TRBV28 and TRBJ2-1; D is unresolved. CDR3 length: 12 amino acids. The V gene's germline CDR1 is MDHEN and CDR2 SYDVKM.

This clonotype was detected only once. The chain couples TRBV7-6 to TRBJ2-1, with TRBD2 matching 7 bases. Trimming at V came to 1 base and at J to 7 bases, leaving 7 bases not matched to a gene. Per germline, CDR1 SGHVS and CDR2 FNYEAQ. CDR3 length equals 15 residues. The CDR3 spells CASSLGGGGRNEQFF. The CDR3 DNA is TGTGCCAGCAGCTTAGGGGGGGGAGGGAGGAATGAGCAGTTCTTC.

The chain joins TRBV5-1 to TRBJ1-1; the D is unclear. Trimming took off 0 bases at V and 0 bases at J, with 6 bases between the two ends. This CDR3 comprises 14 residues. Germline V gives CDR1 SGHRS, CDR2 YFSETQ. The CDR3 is CASSLAVMNTEAFF. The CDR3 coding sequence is TGCGCCAGCAGCTTGGCAGTAATGAACACTGAAGCTTTCTTT.

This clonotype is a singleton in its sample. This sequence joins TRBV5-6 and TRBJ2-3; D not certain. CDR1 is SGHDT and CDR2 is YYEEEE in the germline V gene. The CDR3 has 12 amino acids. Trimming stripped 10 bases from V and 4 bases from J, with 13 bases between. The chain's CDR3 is CAGQGSPDTQYF. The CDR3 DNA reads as TGTGCCGGCCAAGGTTCCCCAGATACGCAGTATTTT.

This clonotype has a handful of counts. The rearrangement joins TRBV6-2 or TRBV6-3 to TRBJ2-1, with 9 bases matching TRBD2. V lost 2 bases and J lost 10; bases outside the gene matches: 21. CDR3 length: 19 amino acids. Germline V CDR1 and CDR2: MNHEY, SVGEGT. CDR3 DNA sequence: TGTGCCAGCAGTTACCCCGACGGCAAACGAGTAGCGGGAGTAAAAGAGCAGTTCTTC. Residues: CASSYPDGKRVAGVKEQFF.

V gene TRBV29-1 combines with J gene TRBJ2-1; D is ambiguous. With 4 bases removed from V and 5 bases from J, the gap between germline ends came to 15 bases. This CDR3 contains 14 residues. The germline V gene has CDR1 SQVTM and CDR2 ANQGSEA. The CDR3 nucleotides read TGCAGCGTTGGAGTACTCCGAATTGACAATGAGCAGTTCTTC. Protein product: CSVGVLRIDNEQFF.

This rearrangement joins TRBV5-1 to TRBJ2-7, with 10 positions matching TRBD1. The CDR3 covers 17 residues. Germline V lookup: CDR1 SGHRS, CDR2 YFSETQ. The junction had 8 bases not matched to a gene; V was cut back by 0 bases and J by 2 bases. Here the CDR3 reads CASSLEGTGQGPYEQYF. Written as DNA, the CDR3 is TGCGCCAGCAGCTTGGAGGGGACGGGACAGGGGCCCTACGAGCAGTACTTC.

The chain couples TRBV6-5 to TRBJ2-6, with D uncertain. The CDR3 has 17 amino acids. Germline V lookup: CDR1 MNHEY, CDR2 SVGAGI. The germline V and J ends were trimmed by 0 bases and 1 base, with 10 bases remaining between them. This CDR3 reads CASSYSPLLSGANVLTF. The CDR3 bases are TGTGCCAGCAGTTACTCGCCCCTTTTATCTGGGGCCAACGTCCTGACTTTC.

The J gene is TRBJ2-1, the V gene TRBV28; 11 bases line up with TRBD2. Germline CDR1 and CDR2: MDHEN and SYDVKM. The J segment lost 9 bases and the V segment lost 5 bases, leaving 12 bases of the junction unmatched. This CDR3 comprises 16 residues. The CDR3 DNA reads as TGTGCCAGCAGTCTAAGTCCCCTAGCGGGAGGCTCTGAGCAGTTCTTC. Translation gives CASSLSPLAGGSEQFF.

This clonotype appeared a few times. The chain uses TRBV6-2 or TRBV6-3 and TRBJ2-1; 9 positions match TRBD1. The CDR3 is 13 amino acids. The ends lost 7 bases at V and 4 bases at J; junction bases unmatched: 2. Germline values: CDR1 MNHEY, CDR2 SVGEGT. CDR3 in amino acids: CASTGQGYNEQFF. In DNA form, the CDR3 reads TGTGCCAGCACGGGACAGGGATACAATGAGCAGTTCTTC.

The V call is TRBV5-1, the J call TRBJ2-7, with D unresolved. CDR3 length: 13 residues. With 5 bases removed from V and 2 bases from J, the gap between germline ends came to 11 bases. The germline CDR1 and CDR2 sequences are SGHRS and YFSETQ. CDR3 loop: CASRGFTAYEQYF. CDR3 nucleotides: TGCGCCAGCAGGGGGTTTACGGCCTACGAGCAGTACTTC.

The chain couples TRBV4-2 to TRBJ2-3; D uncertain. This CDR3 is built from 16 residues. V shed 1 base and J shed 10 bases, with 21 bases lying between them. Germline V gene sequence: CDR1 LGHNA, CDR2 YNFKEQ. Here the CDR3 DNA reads TGTGCCAGCAGCCAAGGCCCTTCCCCCGGACGCACGGCGCAGTATTTT. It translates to CASSQGPSPGRTAQYF.

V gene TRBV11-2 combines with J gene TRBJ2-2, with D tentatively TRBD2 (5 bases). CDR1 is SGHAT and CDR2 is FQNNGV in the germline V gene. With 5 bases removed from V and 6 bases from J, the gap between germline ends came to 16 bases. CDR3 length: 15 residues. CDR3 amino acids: CASSLGGSWSGELFF. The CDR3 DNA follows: TGTGCCAGCAGCCTCGGCGGGTCATGGTCCGGGGAGCTGTTTTTT.

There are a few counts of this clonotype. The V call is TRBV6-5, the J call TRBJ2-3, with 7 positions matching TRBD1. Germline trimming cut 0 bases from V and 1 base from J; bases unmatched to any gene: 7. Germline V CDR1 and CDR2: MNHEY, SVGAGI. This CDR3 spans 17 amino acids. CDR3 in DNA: TGTGCCAGCAGTTACTCGGGTTGGACAGGCGGCACAGATACGCAGTATTTT. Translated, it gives CASSYSGWTGGTDTQYF.

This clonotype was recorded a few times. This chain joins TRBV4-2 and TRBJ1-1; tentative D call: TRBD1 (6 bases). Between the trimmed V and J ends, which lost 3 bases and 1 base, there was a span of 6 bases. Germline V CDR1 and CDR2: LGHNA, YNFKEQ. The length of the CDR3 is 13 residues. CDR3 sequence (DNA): TGTGCCAGCAGCCAGGGACAGAACACTGAAGCTTTCTTT. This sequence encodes CASSQGQNTEAFF.

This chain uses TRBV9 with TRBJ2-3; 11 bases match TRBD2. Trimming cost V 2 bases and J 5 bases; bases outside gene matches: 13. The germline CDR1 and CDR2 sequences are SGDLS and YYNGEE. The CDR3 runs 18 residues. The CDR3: CASSVRTGTSGEGDTQYF. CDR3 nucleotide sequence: TGTGCCAGCAGCGTGAGAACCGGGACTAGCGGAGAGGGAGATACGCAGTATTTT.

CDR3 nucleotides: TGTGCCAACAAGACAGGGGGTGACTATGGCTACACCTTC. Its translation: CANKTGGDYGYTF. The genes are TRBV27 and TRBJ1-2; TRBD1 matches 9 bases. Per the germline V gene, CDR1 is MNHEY and CDR2 is SMNVEV (reference sequence). The CDR3 covers 13 residues. J gave up 3 bases and V 10 bases, and 6 bases lay outside the gene matches.

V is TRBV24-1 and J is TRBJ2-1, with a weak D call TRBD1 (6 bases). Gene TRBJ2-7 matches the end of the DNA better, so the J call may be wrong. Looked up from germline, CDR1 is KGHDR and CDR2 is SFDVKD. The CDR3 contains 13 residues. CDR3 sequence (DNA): TGTGCCACCAGTGATTTTCTACAGGGAAAGCAGTACTTC. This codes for CATSDFLQGKQYF.

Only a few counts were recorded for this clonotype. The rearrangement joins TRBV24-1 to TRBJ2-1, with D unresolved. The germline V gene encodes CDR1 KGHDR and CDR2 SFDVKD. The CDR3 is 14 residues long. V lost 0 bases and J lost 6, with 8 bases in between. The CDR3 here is CATSDLEAGNEQFF. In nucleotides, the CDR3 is TGTGCCACCAGTGATTTGGAGGCAGGCAATGAGCAGTTCTTC.

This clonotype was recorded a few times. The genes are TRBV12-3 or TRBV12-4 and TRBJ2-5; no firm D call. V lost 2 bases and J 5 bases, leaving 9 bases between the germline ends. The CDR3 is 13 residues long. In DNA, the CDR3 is TGTGCCAGCAGTTTATACCGGAGCGAGACCCAGTACTTC. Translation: CASSLYRSETQYF.

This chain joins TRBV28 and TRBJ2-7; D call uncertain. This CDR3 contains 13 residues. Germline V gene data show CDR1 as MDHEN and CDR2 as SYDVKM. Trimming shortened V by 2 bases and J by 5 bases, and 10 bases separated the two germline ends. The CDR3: CASSLIGWHEQYF. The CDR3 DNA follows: TGTGCCAGCAGTTTAATTGGGTGGCACGAGCAGTACTTC. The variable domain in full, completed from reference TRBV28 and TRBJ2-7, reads DVKVTQSSRYLVKRTGEKVFLECVQDMDHENMFWYRQDPGLGLRLIYFSYDVKMKEKGDIPEGYSVSREKKERFSLILESASTNQTSMYLCASSLIGWHEQYFGPGTRLTVT.

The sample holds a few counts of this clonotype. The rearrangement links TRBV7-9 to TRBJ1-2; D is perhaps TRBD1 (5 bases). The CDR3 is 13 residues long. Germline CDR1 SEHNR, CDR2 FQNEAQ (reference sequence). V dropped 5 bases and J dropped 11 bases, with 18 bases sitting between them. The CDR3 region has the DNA TGTGCCAGCAGCACGGACGGTGGGGCTCGGTACACCTTC. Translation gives CASSTDGGARYTF.

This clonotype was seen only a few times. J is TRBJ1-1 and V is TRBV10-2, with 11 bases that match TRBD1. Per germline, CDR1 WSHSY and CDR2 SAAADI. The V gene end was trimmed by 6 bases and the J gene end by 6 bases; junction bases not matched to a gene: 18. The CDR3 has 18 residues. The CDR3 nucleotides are TGCGCCAGCAGCGTTGACCGGGACAGGGGGTTGAGTGGGTCTGAAGCTTTCTTT. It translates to CASSVDRDRGLSGSEAFF.